The clone carrying this T cell receptor (beta chain) was seen a few times. Its specificity is unknown. Individually, TCR cDNA molecules were each labelled with a unique molecular identifier. TCRdb ran MiXCR on the 5' RACE reads and lists one entry per CDR3 protein. The data contain over 10,000 distinct CDR3 sequences, under 4% of them singletons. This sample was taken from a study of spatial heterogeneity in lung cancer. Whole-study results and caveats: Mutation tallies in tumors tracked expanded intratumoral alpha and beta TCR counts.

Looked up from germline, CDR1 is DFQATT and CDR2 is SNEGSKA (reference sequence). V gave up 0 bases and J gave up 1 base; unmatched junction bases: 7. The CDR3 length is 17 residues. The time point denotes: sample taken at primary tumor resection. The cohort: some 73 early-stage, untreated non-small cell lung cancer patients. No cell sorting; template was whole RNA from tumor, lung tissue or PBMC. This specimen was lung tumor tissue, taken at surgery. V is TRBV20-1 and J is TRBJ1-1; 11 bases map to TRBD1. The clonotype comes from a male donor with early-stage non-small cell lung cancer. CDR3 sequence reads: CSARDPTGTGGNTEAFF. The CDR3 region has the DNA TGCAGTGCTAGAGATCCCACAGGGACAGGGGGGAACACTGAAGCTTTCTTT.